These 14 T cell receptor beta chains came from one sample sequenced in a study of T cells after posttransplantation cyclophosphamide. Data came from immunoSEQ multiplex PCR; TCRdb stores just in-frame clones and leaves some out. The repertoire shows 40,000 or so clones, none seen only once; the top ten take about 6%. The sequenced sample consisted of PBMCs. Receptors were obtained from a man under 40 in good health and a related stem cell transplant donor.

CDR3 in amino acids: CASSNNERAGAPNEQFF. CDR3 sequence (DNA): TGTGCCAGCAGCAACAACGAAAGGGCGGGGGCCCCCAATGAGCAGTTCTTC. J is TRBJ2-1 and V is TRBV11-2, with D perhaps TRBD2 (7 bases). There are 17 residues in the CDR3. Trimming pared 5 bases from V and 6 bases from J, leaving 23 bases between. Germline V gives CDR1 SGHAT, CDR2 FQNNGV. The full variable domain, with the rest looked up from reference TRBV11-2 and TRBJ2-1, is EAGVAQSPRYKIIEKRQSVAFWCNPISGHATLYWYQQILGQGPKLLIQFQNNGVVDDSQLPKDRFSAERLKGVDSTLKIQPAKLEDSAVYLCASSNNERAGAPNEQFFGPGTRLTVL.

This clone appeared many times. The J gene is TRBJ2-3, the V gene TRBV9; 13 positions agree with TRBD2. This CDR3 spans 16 amino acids. Losses at the gene ends were 4 bases for V and 5 bases for J; bases not matched to a gene: 7. Germline CDR1 and CDR2: SGDLS and YYNGEE. DNA of the CDR3: TGTGCCAGCAGCCCCTTGACTAGCGGGGGGCAAGATACGCAGTATTTT. Protein sequence: CASSPLTSGGQDTQYF. The entire variable domain, with the rest obtained from reference TRBV9 and TRBJ2-3, is as follows: DSGVTQTPKHLITATGQRVTLRCSPRSGDLSVYWYQQSLDQGLQFLIQYYNGEERAKGNILERFSAQQFPDLHSELNLSSLELGDSALYFCASSPLTSGGQDTQYFGPGTRLTVL.

This clone has ten or more counts. The rearrangement uses TRBV7-9 and TRBJ1-5; possible D gene TRBD1, 6 bases. Trimming cost V 2 bases and J 3 bases, with 14 bases left between them. Germline-derived CDR1 and CDR2 are SEHNR and FQNEAQ (reference sequence). The CDR3 runs 16 residues. CDR3 sequence: CASSLSPDRPNQPQHF. CDR3 nucleotide sequence: TGTGCCAGCAGCTTAAGCCCCGACAGGCCCAATCAGCCCCAGCATTTT. Combining the CDR3 with reference TRBV7-9 and TRBJ1-5 gives the whole variable domain DTGVSQNPRHKITKRGQNVTFRCDPISEHNRLYWYRQTLGQGPEFLTYFQNEAQLEKSRLLSDRFSAERPKGSFSTLEIQRTEQGDSAMYLCASSLSPDRPNQPQHFGDGTRLSIL.

In its sample, this clone was seen many times. V gene TRBV13 combines with J gene TRBJ2-3, with 7 nucleotides matching TRBD2. Germline CDR1 PRHDT, CDR2 FYEKMQ (reference sequence). The CDR3 is 16 amino acids. Germline trimming cut 0 bases from V and 1 base from J; bases unmatched to any gene: 4. The DNA of the CDR3 is TGTGCCAGCAGCTTAGGGGGTCTAGCGGGCACAGATACGCAGTATTTT. It specifies CASSLGGLAGTDTQYF.

Many counts were recorded for this clone. The chain joins TRBV6-5 to TRBJ1-1; no reliable D call. This CDR3 comprises 14 residues. V lost 4 bases and J 0 bases, leaving 9 bases between the germline ends. Germline V gene sequence: CDR1 MNHEY, CDR2 SVGAGI. CDR3 region: CASSLTDLNTEAFF. CDR3 bases: TGTGCCAGCAGTTTGACGGACTTGAACACTGAAGCTTTCTTT.

This clone occurred many times. J is TRBJ2-2 and V is TRBV4-2; a weak D match, TRBD2 (5 bases). Germline CDR1 LGHNA, CDR2 YNFKEQ. The V end was cut by 0 bases, the J end by 5 bases, with 10 bases between. The CDR3 contains 15 residues. CDR3 amino acids: CASSQEDSTTGELFF. As DNA, the CDR3 is TGTGCCAGCAGCCAAGAGGACTCCACTACCGGGGAGCTGTTTTTT.

This clone was counted many times. The V gene is TRBV5-6, the J gene TRBJ2-7; 8 bases are shared with TRBD2. Germline CDR1 is SGHDT and CDR2 is YYEEEE. V shed 3 bases, J shed 2 bases, and the junction held 10 bases outside the gene matches. The length of the CDR3 is 16 residues. Here the CDR3 reads CASSSLERGIPYEQYF. DNA of the CDR3: TGTGCCAGCAGCTCCCTGGAGCGGGGGATCCCCTACGAGCAGTACTTC.

This clone was observed many times. For the CDR3, the DNA is TGTGCCAGTAGTATAGGCGGAGATTACGAGCAGTACTTC. It encodes CASSIGGDYEQYF. The chain joins TRBV19 to TRBJ2-7; no definite D call. This CDR3 contains 13 residues. Germline CDR1 LNHDA, CDR2 SQIVND (reference sequence). The ends were cut back, 1 base at V and 4 bases at J, with 8 bases in the middle.

This clone was counted many times. The chain has TRBV5-1 and TRBJ2-7; 8 positions match TRBD1. CDR3 length: 15 residues. Germline V gene lookup returns CDR1 SGHRS and CDR2 YFSETQ. J was trimmed by 2 bases and V by 5 bases; bases with no gene match: 9. CDR3 DNA: TGCGCCAGCAGTTTTAACAGGGGGAGCGCCTACGAGCAGTACTTC. Its protein product is CASSFNRGSAYEQYF.

This clone was seen only a few times. This chain links TRBV5-6 with TRBJ2-3, with 7 bases identical to TRBD1. Germline V CDR1 and CDR2: SGHDT, YYEEEE. Trimming at V came to 2 bases and at J to 3 bases, leaving 6 bases not matched to a gene. There are 15 residues in the CDR3. The CDR3 spells CASSFEGAGTDTQYF. CDR3 DNA: TGTGCCAGCAGCTTTGAGGGGGCAGGGACAGATACGCAGTATTTT.

This clone was seen repeatedly, ten times or more. V and J are TRBV4-1 and TRBJ1-4, with D uncertain. Germline assignment: CDR1 MGHRA and CDR2 YSYEKL. This CDR3 comprises 17 residues. Trimming stripped 0 bases from V and 8 bases from J, with 19 bases between. This CDR3 is CASSQDEGKGLGEKLFF. CDR3 DNA: TGCGCCAGCAGCCAAGATGAAGGAAAAGGGCTTGGAGAAAAACTGTTTTTT.

This clone has a count of ten or more. The rearrangement links TRBV5-1 to TRBJ2-2; the match to TRBD2 covers 12 bases. The V gene's germline CDR1 is SGHRS and CDR2 YFSETQ. V lost 3 bases, J lost 1 base, and 4 bases stayed unmatched. The CDR3 sequence is 17 residues long. Here the CDR3 DNA reads TGCGCCAGCAGCTCCACGGGACTAGCGGGGAACACCGGGGAGCTGTTTTTT. Translation gives CASSSTGLAGNTGELFF.

At least ten counts were recorded for this clone. The chain uses TRBV5-1 and TRBJ2-3, with D possibly TRBD1 on 5 matching bases. Per germline, CDR1 SGHRS and CDR2 YFSETQ. The CDR3 loop spans 15 amino acids. V gave up 2 bases and J gave up 0 bases, with 10 bases separating them. The CDR3 loop is CASSFDSSSTDTQYF. Here the CDR3 DNA reads TGCGCCAGCAGCTTTGACAGCTCTAGCACAGATACGCAGTATTTT.

The rearrangement uses TRBV2 and TRBJ2-5; D is possibly TRBD1 or TRBD2 (5 bases each). The DNA end is more similar to TRBJ2-7, so the J call may be wrong. The CDR3 runs to 12 residues. The germline V gene encodes CDR1 SNHLY and CDR2 FYNNEI. The chain's CDR3 is CATQRGVYEQYF. In DNA form, the CDR3 reads TGTGCCACCCAGAGAGGGGTCTACGAGCAGTACTTC.